The 11 T cell receptor beta chains presented below share a single source sample, sequenced in a study of cytomegalovirus exposure and HLA in healthy donors. The PCR employed 60 Vbeta primers together with 13 Jbeta primers. Sequencing was performed with immunoSEQ multiplex PCR; in TCRdb, only in-frame clones are kept and a portion is missing. The sample lists 40,000 to 55,000 clones, roughly four fifths occurring once. The material sequenced was PBMCs. The source is a boy between 10 and 17 years old in good health and CMV-seropositive.

The chain employs TRBV6-1 and TRBJ2-3; 7 nucleotides line up with TRBD2. Germline CDR1 and CDR2: MNHNS and SASEGT. With 1 base clipped from V and 5 bases from J, the junction kept 12 bases outside the gene matches. The CDR3 spans 17 residues. The CDR3 sequence is CASSEEVASGGRDTQYF. In DNA, the CDR3 is TGTGCCAGCAGTGAAGAGGTGGCTAGCGGTGGGAGAGATACGCAGTATTTT.

The V call is TRBV5-1, the J call TRBJ1-2; D is ambiguous. This CDR3 region has 13 residues. With 4 bases removed from V and 3 bases from J, the gap between germline ends came to 10 bases. Germline assignment: CDR1 SGHRS and CDR2 YFSETQ. In DNA form, the CDR3 reads TGCGCCAGCAGCCTTGGCAGTGACTATGGCTACACCTTC. Its translation is CASSLGSDYGYTF.

In this sample, this clone turned up a few times. The V gene is TRBV6-6, the J gene TRBJ2-7, with D possibly matching TRBD2 (5 bases). This CDR3 comprises 15 residues. CDR1 and CDR2 from the germline V gene are MNHNY and SVGAGI (reference sequence). The V end was cut by 7 bases, the J end by 0 bases, with 16 bases between. The CDR3 reads CASTPGGSTSYEQYF. The CDR3 nucleotides read TGTGCCAGCACTCCCGGTGGGAGCACCTCCTACGAGCAGTACTTC.

The rearrangement links TRBV7-2 to TRBJ1-5; 7 nucleotides align to TRBD1. Germline assignment: CDR1 SGHTA and CDR2 FQGNSA. The trim removed 6 bases at V and 3 bases at J, leaving 5 bases unmatched. This CDR3 is built from 14 residues. CDR3 in DNA: TGTGCCAGCAGTCGGGACAGCGCCAATCAGCCCCAGCATTTT. Amino acid sequence: CASSRDSANQPQHF.

The rearrangement uses TRBV25-1 and TRBJ1-1; D uncertain. With 0 bases removed from V and 2 bases from J, the gap between germline ends came to 13 bases. The CDR3 has 16 amino acids. Germline V gene sequence: CDR1 MGHDK, CDR2 SYGVNS. The CDR3 sequence is CASSEYNGQPNTEAFF. The CDR3 region has the DNA TGTGCCAGCAGTGAATATAATGGGCAGCCTAACACTGAAGCTTTCTTT.

The gene calls are TRBV11-2 and TRBJ1-2; D ambiguous. This CDR3 has 14 amino acids. Trimming left V 3 bases short and J 0 bases short, with 8 bases between. The germline V gene encodes CDR1 SGHAT and CDR2 FQNNGV. CDR3 in DNA: TGTGCCAGCAGCTTGGACTCAGCTAACTATGGCTACACCTTC. Amino acid sequence: CASSLDSANYGYTF.

The chain employs TRBV4-1 and TRBJ2-1; weak D call: TRBD1 (5 bases). Germline loops: CDR1 MGHRA, CDR2 YSYEKL. Trimming shortened V by 4 bases and J by 8 bases, and 21 bases separated the two germline ends. The length of the CDR3 is 16 residues. CDR3 bases: TGCGCCAGCAGCCCCTACATAGGGGATAGTTCCGATGAGCAGTTCTTC. Its translation: CASSPYIGDSSDEQFF.

This chain connects TRBV7-2 to TRBJ2-3; 9 bases are shared with TRBD2. The CDR3 loop spans 13 amino acids. The junction had 1 base not matched to a gene; V was cut back by 3 bases and J by 6 bases. In germline, CDR1 is SGHTA, CDR2 FQGNSA. In nucleotides, the CDR3 is TGTGCCAGCAGCTTGAGCGGGGGGGATACGCAGTATTTT. Translation: CASSLSGGDTQYF.

J is TRBJ1-3 and V is TRBV5-6, with TRBD1 matching over 9 bases. V dropped 4 bases and J dropped 0; count of bases not matched to a gene: 11. The CDR3 is made up of 18 amino acids. CDR1 and CDR2 from the germline V gene are SGHDT and YYEEEE. The CDR3, as DNA: TGTGCCAGCAGCCCTTACAGGGGACAGGGCTTCTCTGGAAACACCATATATTTT. This encodes CASSPYRGQGFSGNTIYF.

This chain connects TRBV5-1 to TRBJ2-7; 7 nucleotides align to TRBD1. Germline V CDR1 and CDR2: SGHRS, YFSETQ. The V and J ends lost 3 bases and 7 bases, in that order; junction bases with no gene match: 10. The CDR3 spans 14 residues. CDR3 nucleotide sequence: TGCGCCAGCAGCTCCACAGGGGATTGGAAGGAGCAGTACTTC. It yields the protein CASSSTGDWKEQYF.

The chain is built from TRBV29-1 and TRBJ2-1, with D perhaps TRBD2 (7 bases). CDR1 SQVTM and CDR2 ANQGSEA come from the germline V gene. V shed 7 bases and J shed 10 bases, with 23 bases lying between them. CDR3 length: 14 residues. As DNA, the CDR3 is TGCAGCGCCCCGGCTTGGGGGGGGCTAGAAGAGCAGTTCTTC. It yields the protein CSAPAWGGLEEQFF.